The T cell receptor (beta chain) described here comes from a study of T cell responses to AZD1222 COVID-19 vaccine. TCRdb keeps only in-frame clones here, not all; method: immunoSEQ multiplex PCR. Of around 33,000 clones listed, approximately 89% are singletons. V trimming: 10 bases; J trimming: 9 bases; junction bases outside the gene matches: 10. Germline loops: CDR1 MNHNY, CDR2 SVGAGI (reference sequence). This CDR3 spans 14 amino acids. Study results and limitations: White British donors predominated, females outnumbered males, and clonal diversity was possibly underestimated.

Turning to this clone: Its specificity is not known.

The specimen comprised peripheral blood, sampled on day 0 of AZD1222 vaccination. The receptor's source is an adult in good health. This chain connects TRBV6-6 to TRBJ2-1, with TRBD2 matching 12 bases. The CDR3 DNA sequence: TGTGCCACCCACGGGACTAGCGGGCTCGGTGAGCAGTTCTTC. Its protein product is CATHGTSGLGEQFF.